A single T cell receptor (beta chain) is shown here with its context. This entry is derived from a study of CD8 T cells in ankylosing spondylitis. From the 5' RACE reads, TCRdb called clonotypes with MiXCR, one entry per CDR3 protein. The table includes under 250,000 distinct CDR3 sequences, roughly 32% detected once. This sequence was found in a male donor with ankylosing spondylitis or in good health (not recorded which). The sequencing sample was made of blood, either unsorted or a sorted T cell fraction (not recorded which).

CDR3 protein: CATGEVPEIYNSPLHF. The CDR3 DNA is TGTGCCACCGGCGAGGTCCCAGAGATCTATAATTCACCCCTCCACTTT. The chain employs TRBV7-9 and TRBJ1-6; D remains unclear. The germline V gene encodes CDR1 SEHNR and CDR2 FQNEAQ (reference sequence). V shed 10 bases and J shed 3 bases, with 19 bases lying between them. This CDR3 is built from 16 residues.